This T cell receptor (beta chain) was identified in a study of blood T cell repertoires in COVID-19. The repertoire was sequenced with immunoSEQ multiplex PCR; TCRdb's copy has only in-frame clones and lacks some. Of under 300,000 clones listed, around 90% were seen once; the top ten hold about 2.9%. V was cut by 2 bases and J by 6 bases, with 11 bases left in between. The germline V gene has CDR1 MDHEN and CDR2 SYDVKM. This CDR3 is built from 13 residues. In terms of age and location, participants ranged from roughly 18 to 95 years and lived in about 25 US areas. The chain combines TRBV28 with TRBJ2-7; D ambiguous. Material for sequencing was PBMCs or T cells enriched from blood (not recorded which). The sequence derives from a woman in her thirties or forties who had been exposed to COVID-19. CDR3 sequence: CASSLISRSEQYV. The CDR3 region has the DNA TGTGCCAGCAGTTTAATTTCCCGGAGCGAGCAGTACGTC.